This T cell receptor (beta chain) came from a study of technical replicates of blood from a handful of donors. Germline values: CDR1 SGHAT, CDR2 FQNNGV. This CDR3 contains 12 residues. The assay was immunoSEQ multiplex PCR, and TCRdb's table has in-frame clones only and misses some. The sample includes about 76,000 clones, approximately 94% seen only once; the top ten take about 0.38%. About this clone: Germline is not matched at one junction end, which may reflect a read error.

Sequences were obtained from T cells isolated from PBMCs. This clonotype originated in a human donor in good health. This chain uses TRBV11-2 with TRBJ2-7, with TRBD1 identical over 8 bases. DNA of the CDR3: TGTGCCAACAGCCAGGGGGCGGGAGAGCAGTACTTC. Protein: CANSQGAGEQYF.